The 11 T cell receptor beta chains presented below share a single source sample, sequenced in a study of long-term antiretroviral therapy in people with HIV. Samples were assayed with immunoSEQ v3.0 at survey level. Using immunoSEQ multiplex PCR, the repertoire was profiled, and TCRdb retains in-frame clones only, with some absent. The data show about 30,000 clones, with more than 85% seen just once and approximately 10% held by the top ten. This specimen consisted of unsorted PBMCs, obtained 6.2 years after starting antiretroviral therapy. These receptors came from a man aged 35 to 55 with HIV.

This clone was observed a handful of times. This chain joins TRBV11-3 and TRBJ2-7, with a possible D match to TRBD2 (7 bases). From germline, CDR1 is SGHNT and CDR2 YENEEA. This CDR3 has 15 amino acids. V was pared by 5 bases and J by 0 bases, with 14 bases between. The CDR3 bases are TGTGCCAGCAGCAGGGGGGGCTCCAGCTCCTACGAGCAGTACTTC. Its translation: CASSRGGSSSYEQYF.

The chain recombines TRBV7-9 with TRBJ2-1, with a tentative D call TRBD1 (5 bases). The CDR3 sequence is 14 residues long. Trimming removed 2 bases from V and 3 bases from J, with 8 bases in between. Germline values: CDR1 SEHNR, CDR2 FQNEAQ (reference sequence). CDR3 sequence (DNA): TGTGCCAGCAGCTTAACAGGTGACTACAATGAGCAGTTCTTC. This sequence encodes CASSLTGDYNEQFF.

The chain combines TRBV12-5 with TRBJ1-5; 7 bases line up with TRBD1. CDR1 LGHNT and CDR2 FRNRAP come from the germline V gene. The CDR3 has 16 amino acids. J lost 0 bases, V lost 3 bases, and 5 bases had no gene match. The chain's CDR3 is CASGLGDSSSNQPQHF. In nucleotides, the CDR3 is TGTGCTAGTGGTTTAGGGGACAGTTCTAGCAATCAGCCCCAGCATTTT.

CDR3 sequence: CASSGLAGLSSYNEQFF. The CDR3 DNA is TGTGCCAGCAGTGGCCTAGCGGGCCTGAGCTCCTACAATGAGCAGTTCTTC. The chain couples TRBV6-1 to TRBJ2-1; TRBD2 matches at 8 bases. This CDR3 has 17 residues. J lost 0 bases, V lost 4 bases, and 8 bases had no gene match. Germline V CDR1 and CDR2: MNHNS, SASEGT.

This clone was detected once. The CDR3 is CASSPLGTAQETQYF. In nucleotides, the CDR3 is TGTGCCAGCAGCCCACTAGGGACAGCCCAAGAGACCCAGTACTTC. The V call is TRBV5-4, the J call TRBJ2-5; 7 nucleotides line up with TRBD1. V dropped 4 bases and J dropped 1; count of bases not matched to a gene: 7. Germline V lookup: CDR1 SGHNT, CDR2 YYREEE (reference sequence). This CDR3 spans 15 amino acids. The whole variable domain, filled in from reference TRBV5-4 and TRBJ2-5, reads ETGVTQSPTHLIKTRGQQVTLRCSSQSGHNTVSWYQQALGQGPQFIFQYYREEENGRGNFPPRFSGLQFPNYSSELNVNALELDDSALYLCASSPLGTAQETQYFGPGTRLLVL.

This chain uses TRBV19 with TRBJ1-1; TRBD1 aligns across 7 bases. The CDR3 has 14 residues. The germline CDR1 and CDR2 sequences are LNHDA and SQIVND (reference sequence). Trimming at V came to 3 bases and at J to 1 base, leaving 2 bases not matched to a gene. The CDR3 loop reads CASSIRDRNTEAFF. CDR3 sequence (DNA): TGTGCCAGTAGTATTAGGGACAGGAACACTGAAGCTTTCTTT.

The rearrangement links TRBV30 to TRBJ2-7, with 9 bases fitting TRBD2. Germline V gene data show CDR1 as GTSNPN and CDR2 as SVGIG (reference sequence). V lost 1 base and J lost 7; bases outside the gene matches: 8. This CDR3 contains 14 residues. CDR3 in DNA: TGTGCCTGGAGTGGCCTAGCGGGACCGGGGGAGCAGTACTTC. Protein: CAWSGLAGPGEQYF. The variable domain in full, completed from reference TRBV30 and TRBJ2-7, reads SQTIHQWPATLVQPVGSPLSLECTVEGTSNPNLYWYRQAAGRGLQLLFYSVGIGQISSEVPQNLSASRPQDRQFILSSKKLLLSDSGFYLCAWSGLAGPGEQYFGPGTRLTVT.

The rearrangement uses TRBV5-1 and TRBJ2-7, with D unresolved. Germline-derived CDR1 and CDR2 are SGHRS and YFSETQ. V lost 0 bases to trimming and J lost 3 bases, with 7 bases between them. The CDR3 is 13 amino acids. CDR3 amino acids: CASSLDGLYEQYF. DNA for the CDR3: TGCGCCAGCAGCTTGGACGGCCTCTACGAGCAGTACTTC.

The chain links TRBV9 to TRBJ1-1; a weak D match, TRBD1 (5 bases). The CDR3 extends over 14 amino acids. In germline, CDR1 is SGDLS, CDR2 YYNGEE. V shed 3 bases and J shed 3 bases, with 12 bases lying between them. CDR3 sequence reads: CASSGGDVYTEAFF. DNA for the CDR3: TGTGCCAGCAGCGGAGGGGACGTGTACACTGAAGCTTTCTTT.

The CDR3 protein is CASSPEPGNQPQHF. The CDR3 DNA sequence: TGTGCCAGCAGTCCGGAGCCGGGAAATCAGCCCCAGCATTTT. This rearrangement joins TRBV7-9 to TRBJ1-5; D not resolved. The CDR3 spans 14 residues. Germline V lookup: CDR1 SEHNR, CDR2 FQNEAQ (reference sequence). The V end was cut by 6 bases, the J end by 4 bases, with 13 bases between.

The chain combines TRBV7-8 with TRBJ2-3; the match to TRBD2 covers 12 bases. V trimming: 9 bases; J trimming: 1 base; junction bases outside the gene matches: 14. Germline lookup yields CDR1 SGHVS and CDR2 FQNEAQ. This CDR3 is 18 amino acids long. This chain's CDR3 is CASDPGTSGLPRTDTQYF. The DNA of the CDR3 is TGTGCCAGTGACCCCGGGACTAGCGGGCTCCCCCGCACAGATACGCAGTATTTT.